The next 5 T cell receptor beta chains were all read from a single sample in a study of blood T cell repertoires in COVID-19. Profiling relied on immunoSEQ multiplex PCR, and the TCRdb table lists in-frame clones only, not all of them. The sample lists roughly 230,000 clones; about four fifths were seen once. The sequencing sample was made of peripheral blood. These receptors all come from a man between 45 and 60 years old with active or convalescent COVID-19.

CDR3 sequence reads: CSVRPTGGSGYTF. In nucleotides, the CDR3 is TGCAGCGTTCGCCCCACAGGGGGCAGCGGCTACACCTTC. V is TRBV29-1 and J is TRBJ1-2; 9 bases align to TRBD1. J was trimmed by 8 bases and V by 5 bases; bases with no gene match: 9. Germline assignment: CDR1 SQVTM and CDR2 ANQGSEA. The CDR3 has 13 residues.

The chain links TRBV9 to TRBJ2-3, with 8 bases fitting TRBD1. V lost 0 bases to trimming and J lost 7 bases; unmatched junction nucleotides: 4. The V gene's germline CDR1 is SGDLS and CDR2 YYNGEE. This CDR3 spans 14 amino acids. The chain's CDR3 is CASSVGQGAYTQYF. CDR3 coding DNA: TGTGCCAGCAGCGTAGGGCAGGGGGCGTATACGCAGTATTTT.

This sequence joins TRBV6-2 or TRBV6-3 and TRBJ2-5, with D tentatively TRBD2 (5 bases). There are 15 residues in the CDR3. V was cut by 5 bases and J by 1 base, with 14 bases left in between. CDR1 is MNHEY and CDR2 is SVGEGT in the germline V gene. The CDR3 reads CASSRVPEGQETQYF. CDR3 bases: TGTGCCAGCAGTAGGGTCCCAGAGGGCCAAGAGACCCAGTACTTC.

This chain connects TRBV7-9 to TRBJ1-4, with a weak D call TRBD1 (5 bases). CDR1 and CDR2 (germline): SEHNR, FQNEAQ (reference sequence). This CDR3 contains 15 residues. V was trimmed by 5 bases and J by 6 bases, leaving 16 bases between them. The CDR3 region has the DNA TGTGCCAGCAGCCCCATGGGGGGGAGAGATGAAAAACTGTTTTTT. Translated, it gives CASSPMGGRDEKLFF.

This clone was seen a handful of times. The chain uses TRBV5-6 and TRBJ2-5, with TRBD1 as a possible D gene (6 bases). The V and J ends lost 3 bases and 1 base respectively, with 7 bases between them. Germline CDR1 reads SGHDT; CDR2 reads YYEEEE. This CDR3 is 13 amino acids long. CDR3 DNA sequence: TGTGCCAGCAGCTGGGACACCCAAGAGACCCAGTACTTC. Encoded protein: CASSWDTQETQYF.